One sample yielded the 26 T cell receptor beta chains listed below, sequenced in a study of persistence of HIV-infected CD4 T cells. Sequencing used immunoSEQ version 4 in survey mode. Assay: immunoSEQ multiplex PCR; the TCRdb copy retains only in-frame clones and omits some. The sample shows under 50,000 clones, approximately 93% of them seen only once. Their cognate antigens are unknown. Cells were stimulated nonspecifically with anti-CD3/anti-CD28 magnetic beads. Sorting selected CD4+ T cells upregulating both CD40 ligand and CD69. The sample in question was CD4+ T cells sorted from PBMCs after roughly 18-hour stimulation, obtained from a patient who received antiretroviral therapy. These TCRs come from an adult man with HIV who was CMV-seropositive.

The chain joins TRBV5-1 to TRBJ1-4, with unresolved D. The CDR3 contains 15 residues. The V end lost 4 bases, the J end lost 0 bases, and 10 bases lay between the germline ends. Germline assignment: CDR1 SGHRS and CDR2 YFSETQ. CDR3: CASSLPPPTNEKLFF. CDR3 DNA sequence: TGCGCCAGCAGCCTACCACCCCCAACTAATGAAAAACTGTTTTTT.

The CDR3 protein is CASSQSREQGPQGYGYTF. In DNA form, the CDR3 reads TGCGCCAGCAGTCAATCTCGGGAACAGGGCCCCCAGGGCTATGGCTACACCTTC. This chain connects TRBV23-1 to TRBJ1-2; D is possibly TRBD1 (6 bases). TRBV23-1 is known as an ORF, though its function is uncertain. Trimming cost V 0 bases and J 4 bases, with 21 bases left between them. This CDR3 contains 18 residues.

The V call is TRBV19, the J call TRBJ2-2, with TRBD1 matching over 9 bases. This CDR3 comprises 15 residues. In germline, CDR1 is LNHDA, CDR2 SQIVND (reference sequence). Germline trimming cut 3 bases from V and 6 bases from J; bases unmatched to any gene: 5. CDR3 nucleotide sequence: TGTGCCAGTAGTATGGATAACAGGGGGCCCGGGGAGCTGTTTTTT. Translated: CASSMDNRGPGELFF.

The chain employs TRBV6-1 and TRBJ2-1; D may match TRBD1 or TRBD2 (5 bases each). Germline V gene sequence: CDR1 MNHNS, CDR2 SASEGT. V was pared by 1 base and J by 6 bases, with 16 bases between. This CDR3 is 16 amino acids long. The CDR3 sequence: CASSEVQGVVTNEQFF. CDR3 coding DNA: TGTGCCAGCAGTGAAGTCCAGGGAGTGGTCACCAATGAGCAGTTCTTC.

The chain recombines TRBV7-3 with TRBJ2-3; 10 bases align to TRBD2. Germline loops: CDR1 SGHTA, CDR2 FQGTGA. The CDR3 is made up of 16 amino acids. The ends lost 5 bases at V and 0 bases at J; junction bases unmatched: 5. CDR3 sequence: CASSPQAGGSTDTQYF. The DNA for the CDR3 is TGTGCCAGCAGCCCGCAAGCGGGGGGGAGCACAGATACGCAGTATTTT.

V usage is TRBV6-5 and J usage is TRBJ1-6; D unclear. The CDR3 contains 14 residues. V was pared by 3 bases and J by 9 bases, with 12 bases between. Germline loops: CDR1 MNHEY, CDR2 SVGAGI. The CDR3 DNA reads as TGTGCCAGCAGTTATCGCCCCCTCGGTTCACCCCTCCACTTT. Its protein product is CASSYRPLGSPLHF.

The rearrangement uses TRBV7-9 and TRBJ2-2; 7 bases align to TRBD1. V was pared by 7 bases and J by 6 bases, with 11 bases of the junction left unmatched. CDR3 length: 15 amino acids. Germline V CDR1 and CDR2: SEHNR, FQNEAQ (reference sequence). The CDR3 DNA reads TGTGCCAGCACCACACAGGGGCTAACCTCCGGGGAGCTGTTTTTT. This translates into CASTTQGLTSGELFF. Drawing the rest from reference TRBV7-9 and TRBJ2-2, the complete variable domain is DTGVSQNPRHKITKRGQNVTFRCDPISEHNRLYWYRQTLGQGPEFLTYFQNEAQLEKSRLLSDRFSAERPKGSFSTLEIQRTEQGDSAMYLCASTTQGLTSGELFFGEGSRLTVL.

Only a few counts were recorded for this clone. The chain employs TRBV5-1 and TRBJ2-7; D may be TRBD1 (5 bases). Looked up from germline, CDR1 is SGHRS and CDR2 is YFSETQ. Trimming cost V 4 bases and J 0 bases, with 14 bases left between them. The CDR3 is 15 amino acids. The CDR3 spells CASSPPTVISYEQYF. The CDR3 region has the DNA TGCGCCAGCAGCCCGCCGACAGTTATCTCCTACGAGCAGTACTTC.

The rearrangement links TRBV10-1 to TRBJ2-5; D is possibly TRBD1 (8 bases). The germline gives CDR1 WNHNN, CDR2 SYGVQD (reference sequence). V lost 4 bases and J 5 bases, leaving 14 bases between the germline ends. The CDR3 has 14 residues. The CDR3 is CASSVYRGGETQYF. The CDR3 bases are TGCGCCAGCAGTGTGTACAGGGGGGGGGAGACCCAGTACTTC.

The V gene is TRBV10-3, the J gene TRBJ1-4; a weak D match, TRBD1 (5 bases). CDR1 is ENHRY and CDR2 is SYGVKD in the germline V gene. The CDR3 is 17 amino acids. V was clipped by 3 bases and J by 0 bases, with 14 bases between them. This chain's CDR3 is CAISDGTNQATNEKLFF. As DNA, the CDR3 is TGTGCCATCAGTGACGGGACTAATCAAGCAACTAATGAAAAACTGTTTTTT.

The chain employs TRBV15 and TRBJ1-5; D uncertain. In germline, CDR1 is LNHNV, CDR2 YYDKDF (reference sequence). The CDR3 is 16 residues long. V lost 0 bases to trimming and J lost 4 bases, with 13 bases between them. The CDR3 DNA reads TGTGCCACCAGCAGAGAAGGCGTTGGAACTAATCAGCCCCAGCATTTT. It is translated as CATSREGVGTNQPQHF.

The V gene is TRBV18, the J gene TRBJ1-4; TRBD1 is a possible D gene (5 bases). CDR3 size: 16 residues. CDR1 and CDR2 (germline): KGHSH, LQKENI. V gave up 4 bases and J gave up 8 bases, with 20 bases separating them. The CDR3 nucleotides are TGTGCCAGCTCACTAATCGGGACCGCCGGTTCGGAAAAACTGTTTTTT. The encoded protein is CASSLIGTAGSEKLFF.

The chain employs TRBV7-3 and TRBJ1-1; unclear D gene. Germline-derived CDR1 and CDR2 are SGHTA and FQGTGA. The CDR3 runs 14 residues. With 2 bases removed from V and 7 bases from J, the gap between germline ends came to 14 bases. Here the CDR3 reads CASSLGPGPREAFF. CDR3 in DNA: TGTGCCAGCAGCTTAGGGCCGGGTCCGCGTGAAGCTTTCTTT.

The rearrangement joins TRBV5-4 to TRBJ2-2, with 8 bases lining up with TRBD2. CDR3 length equals 16 residues. Germline lookup yields CDR1 SGHNT and CDR2 YYREEE (reference sequence). With 3 bases clipped from V and 1 base from J, the junction kept 5 bases outside the gene matches. CDR3 protein: CASSSAGAMNTGELFF. CDR3 DNA sequence: TGTGCCAGCAGCTCAGCGGGGGCCATGAACACCGGGGAGCTGTTTTTT.

V is TRBV5-4 and J is TRBJ1-2; 9 bases match TRBD1. The CDR3 runs to 17 residues. The trim removed 4 bases at V and 4 bases at J, leaving 14 bases unmatched. Germline V gives CDR1 SGHNT, CDR2 YYREEE (reference sequence). CDR3 coding DNA: TGTGCCAGCAGCCCCGGGACAGGGAGCCCTGGTCCCTATGGCTACACCTTC. Residues: CASSPGTGSPGPYGYTF.

The rearrangement joins TRBV9 to TRBJ2-3; the D is unclear. CDR3 size: 15 residues. Germline V CDR1 and CDR2: SGDLS, YYNGEE. V was trimmed by 1 base and J by 6 bases, leaving 15 bases between them. This chain's CDR3 is CASSVSPRSSDTQYF. Written as DNA, the CDR3 is TGTGCCAGCAGCGTATCCCCCCGCTCTTCTGATACGCAGTATTTT.

The chain is built from TRBV5-1 and TRBJ2-1; possibly TRBD2 for D (6 bases). Trimming left V 4 bases short and J 4 bases short, with 15 bases between. CDR3 length equals 15 residues. Germline V CDR1 and CDR2: SGHRS, YFSETQ. DNA of the CDR3: TGCGCCAGCAGCCCGGTAGTGGGAGGATACAATGAGCAGTTCTTC. This gives the protein CASSPVVGGYNEQFF.

The rearrangement uses TRBV29-1 and TRBJ2-4; a weak D match, TRBD2 (5 bases). The CDR3 sequence is 14 residues long. CDR1 and CDR2 (germline): SQVTM, ANQGSEA. Trimming stripped 4 bases from V and 7 bases from J, with 17 bases between. The CDR3 protein is CSVVISRGGNIQYF. The CDR3 DNA reads as TGCAGCGTTGTGATTAGCCGGGGTGGTAACATTCAGTACTTC. Using reference TRBV29-1 and TRBJ2-4 for the parts outside the CDR3, the full variable domain is SAVISQKPSRDICQRGTSLTIQCQVDSQVTMMFWYRQQPGQSLTLIATANQGSEATYESGFVIDKFPISRPNLTFSTLTVSNMSPEDSSIYLCSVVISRGGNIQYFGAGTRLSVL.

The chain recombines TRBV18 with TRBJ1-5; D perhaps matches TRBD1 (6 bases). V lost 3 bases, J lost 4 bases, and 13 bases lay in between. This CDR3 contains 15 residues. Germline CDR1 is KGHSH and CDR2 is LQKENI. The CDR3 sequence is CASSPSPGQNQPQHF. CDR3 DNA sequence: TGTGCCAGCTCACCTTCTCCGGGACAAAATCAGCCCCAGCATTTT.

The chain couples TRBV19 to TRBJ2-1, with 8 bases aligning to TRBD2. The V and J ends lost 10 bases and 7 bases, in that order; junction bases with no gene match: 12. The CDR3 is made up of 14 amino acids. Germline assignment: CDR1 LNHDA and CDR2 SQIVND (reference sequence). The CDR3 nucleotides are TGTGCCACCAGGACTAGCCCAAATTCTAATGAGCAGTTCTTC. This codes for CATRTSPNSNEQFF.

The chain combines TRBV16 with TRBJ2-7, with D tentatively TRBD2 (5 bases). Germline CDR1 and CDR2: KGHSY and FQNENV. V lost 0 bases and J 5 bases, leaving 5 bases between the germline ends. This CDR3 is 12 amino acids long. The CDR3 DNA follows: TGTGCCAGCAGCCAATCGAGGGACGAGCAGTACTTC. This translates into CASSQSRDEQYF.

The chain has TRBV27 and TRBJ1-5; 8 positions agree with TRBD1. The CDR3 runs to 17 residues. Losses at the gene ends were 8 bases for V and 3 bases for J; bases not matched to a gene: 15. CDR1 and CDR2 from the germline V gene are MNHEY and SMNVEV (reference sequence). Here the CDR3 reads CASRSTLGTGDNQPQHF. In DNA, the CDR3 is TGTGCCAGCCGGAGCACTCTCGGGACAGGTGACAATCAGCCCCAGCATTTT.

The rearrangement links TRBV11-2 to TRBJ1-3; D might be TRBD1 (5 bases). This CDR3 region has 15 residues. Per the germline V gene, CDR1 is SGHAT and CDR2 is FQNNGV. Trimming took 4 bases from V and 2 from J, leaving 12 bases between them. The CDR3 here is CASSSTGIAGNTIYF. The CDR3 DNA sequence: TGTGCCAGCAGCTCCACAGGTATCGCTGGAAACACCATATATTTT.

The chain carries TRBV9 and TRBJ1-1; D is uncertain. V dropped 4 bases and J dropped 3 bases, with 16 bases sitting between them. Germline CDR1 reads SGDLS; CDR2 reads YYNGEE. CDR3 length equals 15 residues. CDR3 region: CASSRVWGGYTEAFF. CDR3 bases: TGTGCCAGCAGCCGCGTATGGGGTGGTTACACTGAAGCTTTCTTT.

This chain connects TRBV28 to TRBJ1-1; D might be TRBD1 (6 bases). Trimming removed 2 bases at V and 11 bases at J, with 12 bases between. The CDR3 spans 12 residues. CDR1 is MDHEN, CDR2 SYDVKM, per germline. CDR3 DNA sequence: TGTGCCAGCAGTTTAGGGGGGCGCGATGCTTTCTTT. This codes for CASSLGGRDAFF.

The V call is TRBV7-3, the J call TRBJ2-6, with 8 bases lining up with TRBD1. Germline loops: CDR1 SGHTA, CDR2 FQGTGA. The CDR3 consists of 18 residues. Trimming cost V 4 bases and J 0 bases; bases outside gene matches: 8. CDR3: CASSSPGQVGSGANVLTF. In DNA, the CDR3 is TGTGCCAGCAGCTCACCGGGACAGGTTGGCTCTGGGGCCAACGTCCTGACTTTC.